One and the same sample provided the 18 T cell receptor beta chains below, sequenced in a study of beta chain features in type 1 diabetes. Study outcomes and limitations: TCRB CDR3s from Type 1 diabetes patients were moderately but significantly shorter in all four CD4+ subsets.

These receptors' targets are unknown. Every isolated RNA sample was fully reverse transcribed, so sequencing captured expressed TCRB transcripts. Sequencing used immunoSEQ multiplex PCR; TCRdb keeps in-frame clones, though not all of them. Among 250,000 to 300,000 clones listed, around 25% were seen once. Sequencing input: naive CD4+ T cells from blood. The source of these receptors is a woman between 25 and 40 years old with type 1 diabetes.

This clone turned up a few times. The genes are TRBV29-1 and TRBJ1-5, with D possibly being TRBD1 (6 bases). The CDR3 extends over 12 amino acids. Germline V gives CDR1 SQVTM, CDR2 ANQGSEA. V was shortened by 7 bases and J by 3 bases, with 10 bases between the two germline ends. DNA of the CDR3: TGCAGCGCAGGACAGCCCAATCAGCCCCAGCATTTT. This gives the protein CSAGQPNQPQHF.

This chain links TRBV2 with TRBJ1-2; maybe TRBD1 (5 bases). Germline-derived CDR1 and CDR2 are SNHLY and FYNNEI. The germline V and J ends were trimmed by 7 bases and 7 bases, with 19 bases remaining between them. The CDR3 has 14 residues. CDR3 in amino acids: CASTWNRPPLGYTF. As DNA, the CDR3 is TGTGCCAGCACTTGGAACAGGCCGCCCCTTGGCTACACCTTC.

This clone was seen more than once but under ten times. This chain connects TRBV19 to TRBJ2-3; 8 nucleotides line up with TRBD1. Germline V gene lookup returns CDR1 LNHDA and CDR2 SQIVND (reference sequence). This CDR3 has 13 amino acids. V was clipped by 5 bases and J by 3 bases; unmatched bases: 1. The CDR3, as DNA: TGTGCCAGTAGTCGGACAGGGACAGATACGCAGTATTTT. It specifies CASSRTGTDTQYF.

The V gene is TRBV18, the J gene TRBJ2-1, with 8 bases fitting TRBD1. Germline CDR1 is KGHSH and CDR2 is LQKENI. The CDR3 has 14 amino acids. V dropped 4 bases and J dropped 6; count of bases not matched to a gene: 5. This CDR3 is CASSRQGASNEQFF. CDR3 DNA sequence: TGTGCCAGCTCACGGCAGGGGGCGAGCAATGAGCAGTTCTTC. Full variable domain (rest looked up from reference TRBV18 and TRBJ2-1): NAGVMQNPRHLVRRRGQEARLRCSPMKGHSHVYWYRQLPEEGLKFMVYLQKENIIDESGMPKERFSAEFPKEGPSILRIQQVVRGDSAAYFCASSRQGASNEQFFGPGTRLTVL.

This sequence joins TRBV6-6 and TRBJ2-1, with a possible D match to TRBD1 (5 bases). The CDR3 is made up of 14 amino acids. With 0 bases removed from V and 3 bases from J, the gap between germline ends came to 6 bases. CDR1 and CDR2 from the germline V gene are MNHNY and SVGAGI (reference sequence). DNA for the CDR3: TGTGCCAGCAGTTACTCAGACAGCTACAATGAGCAGTTCTTC. Protein sequence: CASSYSDSYNEQFF.

The chain uses TRBV6-5 and TRBJ2-3; TRBD2 matches at 8 bases. This CDR3 is 15 amino acids long. V dropped 2 bases and J dropped 1; count of bases not matched to a gene: 2. Germline V lookup: CDR1 MNHEY, CDR2 SVGAGI. CDR3 coding DNA: TGTGCCAGCAGTTACACTAGCGGCGGCACAGATACGCAGTATTTT. Its protein product is CASSYTSGGTDTQYF.

J is TRBJ2-7 and V is TRBV28, with a weak D call TRBD2 (6 bases). V gave up 8 bases and J gave up 3 bases, with 14 bases separating them. Germline CDR1 MDHEN, CDR2 SYDVKM. This CDR3 comprises 13 residues. The CDR3 loop reads CASSGLDLYEQYF. The CDR3 DNA reads as TGTGCCAGCTCGGGACTCGACCTCTACGAGCAGTACTTC. Full variable domain (missing parts from reference TRBV28 and TRBJ2-7): DVKVTQSSRYLVKRTGEKVFLECVQDMDHENMFWYRQDPGLGLRLIYFSYDVKMKEKGDIPEGYSVSREKKERFSLILESASTNQTSMYLCASSGLDLYEQYFGPGTRLTVT.

V gene TRBV28 combines with J gene TRBJ2-2, with D possibly matching TRBD2 (6 bases). The germline V gene encodes CDR1 MDHEN and CDR2 SYDVKM. V lost 8 bases and J 4 bases, leaving 11 bases between the germline ends. This CDR3 has 13 amino acids. CDR3 sequence (DNA): TGTGCCAGCGGTGGGGAGGTCACCGGGGAGCTGTTTTTT. Its translation is CASGGEVTGELFF. The variable domain in full, completed from reference TRBV28 and TRBJ2-2, reads DVKVTQSSRYLVKRTGEKVFLECVQDMDHENMFWYRQDPGLGLRLIYFSYDVKMKEKGDIPEGYSVSREKKERFSLILESASTNQTSMYLCASGGEVTGELFFGEGSRLTVL.

The V call is TRBV7-3, the J call TRBJ2-3, with 7 bases lining up with TRBD2. The CDR3 length is 14 residues. Looked up from germline, CDR1 is SGHTA and CDR2 is FQGTGA. Germline trimming cut 4 bases from V and 3 bases from J; bases unmatched to any gene: 4. In DNA form, the CDR3 reads TGTGCCAGCAGCTCCGGACTAGGTACAGATACGCAGTATTTT. This codes for CASSSGLGTDTQYF.

This clone was counted a few times. The rearrangement uses TRBV9 and TRBJ2-3, with a possible D match to TRBD2 (5 bases). V gave up 4 bases and J gave up 0 bases, with 15 bases separating them. Germline loops: CDR1 SGDLS, CDR2 YYNGEE. The CDR3 runs to 16 residues. The CDR3 here is CASSLRGSTSTDTQYF. The CDR3, as DNA: TGTGCCAGCAGCCTCCGGGGTTCGACAAGCACAGATACGCAGTATTTT.

The chain is built from TRBV7-9 and TRBJ1-1; 8 bases agree with TRBD1. The CDR3 runs to 14 residues. Germline V gene sequence: CDR1 SEHNR, CDR2 FQNEAQ (reference sequence). The ends lost 7 bases at V and 5 bases at J; junction bases unmatched: 9. CDR3: CASTPRTGQTEAFF. CDR3 coding DNA: TGTGCCAGCACCCCTCGGACAGGGCAAACTGAAGCTTTCTTT.

In DNA form, the CDR3 reads TGTGCCAGCAGTTTGGTACCGGGACTAGCGGGAGAAATACGGGACTCGCAGTATTTT. This sequence encodes CASSLVPGLAGEIRDSQYF. The chain carries TRBV28 and TRBJ2-3; TRBD2 matches 14 bases. The CDR3 is made up of 19 amino acids. The germline V gene encodes CDR1 MDHEN and CDR2 SYDVKM. With 3 bases clipped from V and 10 bases from J, the junction kept 18 bases outside the gene matches.

This clone was observed a few times. V is TRBV4-2 and J is TRBJ2-3; 11 nucleotides line up with TRBD2. There are 15 residues in the CDR3. Unmatched junction bases numbered 3, after V lost 4 bases and J lost 3 bases. Germline V gene data show CDR1 as LGHNA and CDR2 as YNFKEQ. The CDR3 here is CASSPGLAGTDTQYF. The CDR3 DNA reads as TGTGCCAGCAGCCCTGGACTAGCGGGTACAGATACGCAGTATTTT.

The chain has TRBV30 and TRBJ2-1, with 10 nucleotides matching TRBD2. With V trimmed by 4 bases and J by 10 bases, 13 bases remained unmatched. The CDR3 consists of 15 residues. Germline V gene sequence: CDR1 GTSNPN, CDR2 SVGIG (reference sequence). The CDR3 spells CAWTLGLAEPVEQFF. Written as DNA, the CDR3 is TGTGCCTGGACCCTCGGACTAGCGGAGCCGGTCGAGCAGTTCTTC.

The chain recombines TRBV11-3 with TRBJ2-2; 9 bases align to TRBD1. The CDR3 is 15 amino acids. V was clipped by 4 bases and J by 7 bases; unmatched bases: 7. Germline lookup yields CDR1 SGHNT and CDR2 YENEEA. The DNA for the CDR3 is TGTGCCAGCAGCTCACAGACAGGGGGTGGCGGGGAGCTGTTTTTT. Encoded protein: CASSSQTGGGGELFF.

The rearrangement joins TRBV19 to TRBJ2-7; D gene unclear. This CDR3 spans 14 amino acids. Trimming cost V 5 bases and J 0 bases, with 11 bases left between them. CDR1 is LNHDA and CDR2 is SQIVND in the germline V gene (reference sequence). The CDR3 nucleotides are TGTGCCAGTAGTGTAACAGTGAGCTCCTACGAGCAGTACTTC. It translates to CASSVTVSSYEQYF.

The chain joins TRBV7-8 to TRBJ2-4; no clear D. V was cut by 5 bases and J by 0 bases, with 14 bases left in between. CDR3 size: 16 residues. In germline, CDR1 is SGHVS, CDR2 FQNEAQ. CDR3 protein: CASSPRRLLAKNIQYF. In DNA form, the CDR3 reads TGTGCCAGCAGCCCACGGCGGTTACTAGCCAAAAACATTCAGTACTTC.

The rearrangement uses TRBV5-4 and TRBJ2-3, with TRBD2 identical over 11 bases. The junction had 4 bases not matched to a gene; V was cut back by 4 bases and J by 3 bases. Germline-derived CDR1 and CDR2 are SGHNT and YYREEE (reference sequence). The CDR3 runs 15 residues. Written as DNA, the CDR3 is TGTGCCAGCAGCGCTCGGACTAGCGGGACAGATACGCAGTATTTT. It encodes CASSARTSGTDTQYF.